This record looks at one T cell receptor (beta chain) sequence and its context. This sample is part of a study of blood T cell repertoires in COVID-19. At the level of the study: The analysed material was cDNA or gDNA that came from T cells, B-cell-depleted T cells, or PBMCs.

This CDR3 region has 15 residues. J gave up 4 bases and V 4 bases, and 8 bases lay outside the gene matches. This table comes from immunoSEQ multiplex PCR, and its TCRdb copy is limited to in-frame clones, with some not included. This sample carries 250,000 to 350,000 clones, just over 85% of them seen once, and the ten largest clones take about 3%. The clonotype comes from a woman aged 30 to 39 with active or convalescent COVID-19. Sequenced sample: peripheral blood. The chain joins TRBV23-1 to TRBJ2-5; TRBD1 matches 8 bases. TRBV23-1 qualifies as an ORF whose function is uncertain. The CDR3, as DNA: TGCGCCAGCAGTCCCCCTTCACAGGGGGGAGAGACCCAGTACTTC. It yields the protein CASSPPSQGGETQYF.